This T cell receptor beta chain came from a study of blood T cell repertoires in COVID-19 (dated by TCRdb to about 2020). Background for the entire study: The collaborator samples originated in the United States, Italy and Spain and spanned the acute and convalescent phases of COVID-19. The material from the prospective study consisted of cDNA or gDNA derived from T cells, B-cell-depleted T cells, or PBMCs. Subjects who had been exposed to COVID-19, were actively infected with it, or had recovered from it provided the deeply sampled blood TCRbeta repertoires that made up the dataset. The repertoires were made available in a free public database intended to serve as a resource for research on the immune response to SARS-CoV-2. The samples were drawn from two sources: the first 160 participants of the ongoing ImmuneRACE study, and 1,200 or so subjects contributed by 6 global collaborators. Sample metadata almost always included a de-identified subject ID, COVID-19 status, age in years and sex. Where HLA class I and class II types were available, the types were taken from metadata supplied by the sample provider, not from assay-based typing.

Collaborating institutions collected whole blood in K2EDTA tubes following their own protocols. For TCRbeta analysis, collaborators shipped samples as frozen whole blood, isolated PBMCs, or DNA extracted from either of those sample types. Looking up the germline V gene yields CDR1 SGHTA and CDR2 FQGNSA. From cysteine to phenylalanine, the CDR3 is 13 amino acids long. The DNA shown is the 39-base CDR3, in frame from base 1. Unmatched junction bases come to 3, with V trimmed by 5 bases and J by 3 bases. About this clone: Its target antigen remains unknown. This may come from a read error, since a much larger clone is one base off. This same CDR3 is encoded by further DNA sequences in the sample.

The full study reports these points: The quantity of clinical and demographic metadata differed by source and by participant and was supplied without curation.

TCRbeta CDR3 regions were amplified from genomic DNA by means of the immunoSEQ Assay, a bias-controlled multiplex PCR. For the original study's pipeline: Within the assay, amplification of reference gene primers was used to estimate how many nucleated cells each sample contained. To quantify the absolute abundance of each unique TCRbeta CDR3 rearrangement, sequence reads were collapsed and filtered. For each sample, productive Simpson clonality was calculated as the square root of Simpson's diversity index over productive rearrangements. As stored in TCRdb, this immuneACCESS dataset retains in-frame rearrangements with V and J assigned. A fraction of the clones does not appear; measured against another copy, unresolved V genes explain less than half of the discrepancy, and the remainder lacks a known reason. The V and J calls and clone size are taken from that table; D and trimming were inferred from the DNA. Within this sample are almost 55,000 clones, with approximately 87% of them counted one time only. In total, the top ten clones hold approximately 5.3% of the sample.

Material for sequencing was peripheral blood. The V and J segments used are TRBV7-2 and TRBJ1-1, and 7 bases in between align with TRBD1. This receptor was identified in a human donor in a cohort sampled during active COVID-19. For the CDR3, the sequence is CASSLDRDTEAFF. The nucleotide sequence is TGTGCCAGCAGCCTAGACAGGGACACTGAAGCTTTCTTT.